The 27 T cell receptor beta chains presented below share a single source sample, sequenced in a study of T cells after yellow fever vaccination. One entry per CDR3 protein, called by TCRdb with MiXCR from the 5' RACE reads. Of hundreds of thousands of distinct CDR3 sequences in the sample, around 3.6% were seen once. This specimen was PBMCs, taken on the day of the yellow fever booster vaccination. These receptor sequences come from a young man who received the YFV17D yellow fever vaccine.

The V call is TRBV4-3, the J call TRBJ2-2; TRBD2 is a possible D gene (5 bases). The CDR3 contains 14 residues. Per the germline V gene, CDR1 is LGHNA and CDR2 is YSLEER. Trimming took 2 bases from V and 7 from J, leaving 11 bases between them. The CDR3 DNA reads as TGCGCCAGCAGCCAAATTTTAGAGGGCGGGGAGCTGTTTTTT. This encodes CASSQILEGGELFF.

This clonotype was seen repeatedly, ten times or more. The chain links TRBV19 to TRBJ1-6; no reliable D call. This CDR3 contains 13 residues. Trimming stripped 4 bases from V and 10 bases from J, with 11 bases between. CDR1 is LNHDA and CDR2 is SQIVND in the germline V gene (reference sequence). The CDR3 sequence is CASSTRPGSPLHF. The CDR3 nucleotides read TGTGCCAGTAGTACCCGCCCGGGATCACCCCTCCACTTT.

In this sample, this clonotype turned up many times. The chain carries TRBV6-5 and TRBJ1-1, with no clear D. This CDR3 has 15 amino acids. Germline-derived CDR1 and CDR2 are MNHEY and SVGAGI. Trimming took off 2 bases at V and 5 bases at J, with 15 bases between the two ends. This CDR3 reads CASSYRWRPGTEAFF. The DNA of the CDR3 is TGTGCCAGCAGTTACCGTTGGAGGCCAGGAACTGAAGCTTTCTTT.

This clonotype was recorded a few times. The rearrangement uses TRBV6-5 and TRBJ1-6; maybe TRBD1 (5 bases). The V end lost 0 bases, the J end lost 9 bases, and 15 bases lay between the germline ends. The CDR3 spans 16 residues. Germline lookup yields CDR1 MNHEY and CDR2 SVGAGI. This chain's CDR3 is CASSYSRGRASSPLHF. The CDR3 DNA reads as TGTGCCAGCAGTTACTCCCGCGGCAGGGCGAGTTCACCCCTCCACTTT.

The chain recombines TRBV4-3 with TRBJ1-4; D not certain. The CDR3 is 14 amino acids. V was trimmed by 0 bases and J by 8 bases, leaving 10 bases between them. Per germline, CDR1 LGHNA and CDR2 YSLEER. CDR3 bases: TGCGCCAGCAGCCAAGATCGTCTCGGAGAAAAACTGTTTTTT. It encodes CASSQDRLGEKLFF.

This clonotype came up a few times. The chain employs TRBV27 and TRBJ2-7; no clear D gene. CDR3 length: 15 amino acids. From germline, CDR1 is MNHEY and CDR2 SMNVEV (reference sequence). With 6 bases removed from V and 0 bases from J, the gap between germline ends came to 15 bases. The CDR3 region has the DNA TGTGCCAGCAGAGTTAAAGGGCATAGCTCCTACGAGCAGTACTTC. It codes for CASRVKGHSSYEQYF.

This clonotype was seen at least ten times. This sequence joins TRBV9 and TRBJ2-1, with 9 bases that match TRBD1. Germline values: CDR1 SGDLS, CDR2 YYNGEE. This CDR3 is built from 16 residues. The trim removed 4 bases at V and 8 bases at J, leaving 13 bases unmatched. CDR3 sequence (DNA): TGTGCCAGCAGCCCTCCCGACAGGGGGTTGTTTGATGAGCAGTTCTTC. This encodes CASSPPDRGLFDEQFF.

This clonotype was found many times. CDR3 sequence reads: CASSLSQTRRADEQFF. The CDR3 DNA sequence: TGTGCCAGCAGTTTGAGTCAGACTAGGAGAGCGGATGAGCAGTTCTTC. This chain links TRBV28 with TRBJ2-1; TRBD2 might be the D (6 bases). Germline CDR1 reads MDHEN; CDR2 reads SYDVKM. The CDR3 length is 16 residues. V lost 3 bases to trimming and J lost 8 bases, with 20 bases between them.

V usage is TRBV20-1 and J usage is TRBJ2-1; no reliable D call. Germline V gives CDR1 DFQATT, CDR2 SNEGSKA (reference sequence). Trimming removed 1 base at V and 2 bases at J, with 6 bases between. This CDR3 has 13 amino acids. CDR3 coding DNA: TGCAGTGCTAGAGTTGACACCTACAATGAGCAGTTCTTC. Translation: CSARVDTYNEQFF.

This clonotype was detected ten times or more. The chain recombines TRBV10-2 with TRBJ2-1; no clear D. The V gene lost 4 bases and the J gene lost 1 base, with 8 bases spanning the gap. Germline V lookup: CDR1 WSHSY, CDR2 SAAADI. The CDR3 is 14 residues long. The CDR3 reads CASSAASSYNEQFF. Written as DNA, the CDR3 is TGCGCCAGCAGTGCCGCTAGTTCCTACAATGAGCAGTTCTTC.

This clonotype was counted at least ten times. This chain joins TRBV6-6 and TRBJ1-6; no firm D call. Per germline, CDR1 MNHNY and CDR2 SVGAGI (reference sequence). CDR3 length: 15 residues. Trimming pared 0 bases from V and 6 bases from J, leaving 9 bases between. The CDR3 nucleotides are TGTGCCAGCAGTTACTCTTGGGATGGTAATTCACCCCTCCACTTT. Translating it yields CASSYSWDGNSPLHF.

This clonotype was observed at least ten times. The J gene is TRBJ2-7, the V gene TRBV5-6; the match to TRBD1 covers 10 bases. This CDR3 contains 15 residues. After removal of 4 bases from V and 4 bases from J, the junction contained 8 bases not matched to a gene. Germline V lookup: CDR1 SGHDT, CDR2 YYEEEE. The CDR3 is CASSDPGQGLYEQYF. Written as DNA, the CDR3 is TGTGCCAGCAGCGATCCGGGACAGGGGTTATACGAGCAGTACTTC. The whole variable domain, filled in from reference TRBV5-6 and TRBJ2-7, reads DAGVTQSPTHLIKTRGQQVTLRCSPKSGHDTVSWYQQALGQGPQFIFQYYEEEERQRGNFPDRFSGHQFPNYSSELNVNALLLGDSALYLCASSDPGQGLYEQYFGPGTRLTVT.

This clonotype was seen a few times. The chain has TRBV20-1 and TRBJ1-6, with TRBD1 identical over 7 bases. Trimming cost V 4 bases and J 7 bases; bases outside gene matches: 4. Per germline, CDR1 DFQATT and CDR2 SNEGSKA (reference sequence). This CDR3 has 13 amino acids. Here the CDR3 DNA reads TGCAGTGCTAAATTCAGGGGGAATTCACCCCTCCACTTT. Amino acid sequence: CSAKFRGNSPLHF.

The CDR3 region has the DNA TGTGCCAGCAGCTACGACAGTTATCAGCCCCAGCATTTT. Encoded protein: CASSYDSYQPQHF. The V and J genes are TRBV7-9 and TRBJ1-5, with D possibly being TRBD1 (5 bases). CDR1 SEHNR and CDR2 FQNEAQ come from the germline V gene (reference sequence). The CDR3 totals 13 residues. V lost 4 bases to trimming and J lost 5 bases, with 9 bases between them. Looking up the rest from reference TRBV7-9 and TRBJ1-5 gives the full variable domain: DTGVSQNPRHKITKRGQNVTFRCDPISEHNRLYWYRQTLGQGPEFLTYFQNEAQLEKSRLLSDRFSAERPKGSFSTLEIQRTEQGDSAMYLCASSYDSYQPQHFGDGTRLSIL.

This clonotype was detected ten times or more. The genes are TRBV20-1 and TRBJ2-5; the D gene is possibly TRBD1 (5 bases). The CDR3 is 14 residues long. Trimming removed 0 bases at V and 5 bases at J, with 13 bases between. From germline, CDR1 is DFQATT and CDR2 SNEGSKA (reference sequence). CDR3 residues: CSARDRLGAETQYF. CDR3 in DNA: TGCAGTGCTAGAGATCGGTTAGGGGCGGAGACCCAGTACTTC.

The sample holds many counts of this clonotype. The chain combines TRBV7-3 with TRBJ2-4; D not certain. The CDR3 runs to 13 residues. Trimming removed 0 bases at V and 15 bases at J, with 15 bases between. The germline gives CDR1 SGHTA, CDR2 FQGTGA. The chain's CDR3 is CASSLTPGTAAYF. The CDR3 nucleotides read TGTGCCAGCAGCTTAACGCCAGGAACTGCTGCGTACTTC.

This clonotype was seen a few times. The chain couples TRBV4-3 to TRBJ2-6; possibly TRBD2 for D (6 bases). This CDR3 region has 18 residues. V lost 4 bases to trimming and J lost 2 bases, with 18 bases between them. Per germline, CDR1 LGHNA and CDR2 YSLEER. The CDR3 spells CASSLEAGLVTGANVLTF. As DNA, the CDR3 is TGCGCCAGCAGCCTCGAGGCGGGGCTAGTAACTGGGGCCAACGTCCTGACTTTC.

The CDR3 reads CSVSGAGNTIYF. The CDR3 nucleotides read TGCAGCGTTTCAGGGGCTGGAAACACCATATATTTT. V and J are TRBV29-1 and TRBJ1-3, with D tentatively TRBD1 (6 bases). The CDR3 covers 12 residues. V lost 5 bases to trimming and J lost 2 bases, with 7 bases between them. Germline CDR1 and CDR2: SQVTM and ANQGSEA.

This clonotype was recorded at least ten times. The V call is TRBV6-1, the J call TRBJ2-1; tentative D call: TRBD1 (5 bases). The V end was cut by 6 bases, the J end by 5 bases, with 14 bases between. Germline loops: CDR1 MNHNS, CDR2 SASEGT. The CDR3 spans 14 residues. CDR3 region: CASRDPLGDNEQFF. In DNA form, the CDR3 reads TGTGCCAGCAGGGACCCCTTAGGGGACAATGAGCAGTTCTTC.

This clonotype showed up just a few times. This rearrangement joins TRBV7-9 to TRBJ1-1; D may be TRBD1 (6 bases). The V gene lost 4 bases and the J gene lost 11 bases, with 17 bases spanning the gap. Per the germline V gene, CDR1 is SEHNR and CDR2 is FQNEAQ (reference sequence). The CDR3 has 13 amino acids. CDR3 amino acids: CASSSFGGRVAFF. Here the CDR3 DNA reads TGTGCCAGCAGCTCGTTCGGGGGCCGGGTGGCTTTCTTT.

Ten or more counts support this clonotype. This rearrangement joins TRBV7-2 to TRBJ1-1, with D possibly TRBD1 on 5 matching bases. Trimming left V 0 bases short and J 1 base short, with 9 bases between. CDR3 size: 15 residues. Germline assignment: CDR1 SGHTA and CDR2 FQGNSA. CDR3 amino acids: CASSLAYTGNTEAFF. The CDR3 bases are TGTGCCAGCAGCTTAGCTTACACAGGGAACACTGAAGCTTTCTTT.

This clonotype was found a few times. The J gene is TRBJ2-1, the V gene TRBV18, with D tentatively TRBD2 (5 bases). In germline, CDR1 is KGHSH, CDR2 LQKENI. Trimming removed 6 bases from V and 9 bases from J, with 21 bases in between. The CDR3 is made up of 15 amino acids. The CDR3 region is CASSKPGEGRGEQFF. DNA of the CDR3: TGTGCCAGCTCCAAACCAGGTGAGGGCCGTGGTGAGCAGTTCTTC.

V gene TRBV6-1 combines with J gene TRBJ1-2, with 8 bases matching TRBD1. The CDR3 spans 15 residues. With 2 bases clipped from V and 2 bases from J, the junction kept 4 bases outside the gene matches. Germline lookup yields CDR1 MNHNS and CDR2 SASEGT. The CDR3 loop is CASSEPTGGNYGYTF. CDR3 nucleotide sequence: TGTGCCAGCAGTGAACCAACAGGGGGGAACTATGGCTACACCTTC.

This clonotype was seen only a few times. The CDR3 region has the DNA TGTGCCAGCAGTTTTTCGGGACAGGGGTTACCTCCCACAGATACGCAGTATTTT. It yields the protein CASSFSGQGLPPTDTQYF. The chain links TRBV27 to TRBJ2-3; TRBD1 agrees at 10 bases. CDR3 length equals 18 residues. V dropped 3 bases and J dropped 2; count of bases not matched to a gene: 11. Germline CDR1 and CDR2: MNHEY and SMNVEV (reference sequence).

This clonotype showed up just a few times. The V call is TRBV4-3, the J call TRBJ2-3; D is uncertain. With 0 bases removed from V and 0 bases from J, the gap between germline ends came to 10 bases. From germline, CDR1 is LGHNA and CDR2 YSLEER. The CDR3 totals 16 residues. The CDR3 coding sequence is TGCGCCAGCAGCCAAGAGTCCCTTATTAGCACAGATACGCAGTATTTT. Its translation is CASSQESLISTDTQYF.

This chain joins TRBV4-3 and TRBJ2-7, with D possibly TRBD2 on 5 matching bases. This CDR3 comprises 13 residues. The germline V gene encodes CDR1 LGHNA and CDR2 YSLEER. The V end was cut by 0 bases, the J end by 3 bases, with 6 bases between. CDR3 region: CASSQDRDYEQYF. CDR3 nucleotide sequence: TGCGCCAGCAGCCAAGACCGGGACTACGAGCAGTACTTC.

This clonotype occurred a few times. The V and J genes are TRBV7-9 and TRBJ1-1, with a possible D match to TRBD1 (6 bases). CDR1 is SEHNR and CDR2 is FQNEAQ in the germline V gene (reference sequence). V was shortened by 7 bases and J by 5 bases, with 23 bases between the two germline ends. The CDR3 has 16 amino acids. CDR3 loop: CASIPGGGRIGTEAFF. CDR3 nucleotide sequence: TGTGCCAGCATCCCGGGCGGGGGGCGCATCGGGACTGAAGCTTTCTTT.